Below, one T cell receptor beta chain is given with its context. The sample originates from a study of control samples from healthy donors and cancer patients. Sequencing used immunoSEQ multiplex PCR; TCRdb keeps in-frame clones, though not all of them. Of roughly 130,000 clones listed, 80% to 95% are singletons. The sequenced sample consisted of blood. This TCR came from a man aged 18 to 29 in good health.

The CDR3 spells CASSFRLGGDGELFF. Written as DNA, the CDR3 is TGCGCCAGCAGCTTCCGACTGGGGGGAGACGGGGAGCTGTTTTTT. The V gene is TRBV5-1, the J gene TRBJ2-2; a possible D gene is TRBD2 (6 bases). The germline V gene has CDR1 SGHRS and CDR2 YFSETQ. The CDR3 has 15 amino acids. Deletions cut 2 bases from V and 7 bases from J, with 15 bases between.